The 20 T cell receptor beta chains in this list originate from one sample, sequenced in a study of beta chain features in type 1 diabetes. Study-wide results and limits: There was a moderate but significant shortening of TCRB CDR3s in all four CD4+ subsets of Type 1 diabetes patients.

Their cognate antigens are unknown. Expressed TCRB transcripts were sequenced, since all the RNA that had been isolated was reverse transcribed. Sequencing was performed with immunoSEQ multiplex PCR; in TCRdb, only in-frame clones are kept and a portion is missing. The sample lists about 340,000 clones; roughly 13% were seen once. The sequenced sample consisted of naive CD4+ T cells from blood. Every receptor here comes from a woman between 18 and 30 years old with type 1 diabetes.

The gene calls are TRBV5-4 and TRBJ2-7; D perhaps matches TRBD1 (6 bases). V was trimmed by 4 bases and J by 3 bases, leaving 11 bases between them. The CDR3 runs to 13 residues. Germline V CDR1 and CDR2: SGHNT, YYREEE (reference sequence). The CDR3 here is CASSLRGGYEQYF. In nucleotides, the CDR3 is TGTGCCAGCAGCCTTAGAGGGGGCTACGAGCAGTACTTC.

This clone was counted a few times. This chain links TRBV7-2 with TRBJ1-1; D remains ambiguous. In germline, CDR1 is SGHTA, CDR2 FQGNSA. The V and J ends lost 4 bases and 1 base respectively, with 13 bases between them. This CDR3 is built from 15 residues. The CDR3 DNA is TGTGCCAGCAGCTCCTTTTTCGGGGAGAACACTGAAGCTTTCTTT. The encoded protein is CASSSFFGENTEAFF.

This clone was seen a few times. The chain employs TRBV5-4 and TRBJ1-5; maybe TRBD1 (5 bases). Trimming pared 2 bases from V and 4 bases from J, leaving 13 bases between. CDR1 is SGHNT, CDR2 YYREEE, per germline (reference sequence). The CDR3 totals 15 residues. In DNA form, the CDR3 reads TGTGCCAGCAGCTTTGAGCGCAGGGAAAATCAGCCCCAGCATTTT. Translation: CASSFERRENQPQHF.

This clone was detected only a few times. The chain combines TRBV7-9 with TRBJ1-3; D might be TRBD1 (6 bases). This CDR3 has 15 amino acids. V lost 5 bases and J 7 bases, leaving 18 bases between the germline ends. CDR1 and CDR2 (germline): SEHNR, FQNEAQ (reference sequence). The CDR3, as DNA: TGTGCCAGCAGCAGCGCACAGGGAACGGGGAACACCATATATTTT. It codes for CASSSAQGTGNTIYF.

The chain joins TRBV27 to TRBJ1-2, with TRBD1 matching 9 bases. The CDR3 is 13 residues long. CDR1 MNHEY and CDR2 SMNVEV come from the germline V gene (reference sequence). V lost 8 bases and J lost 8; bases outside the gene matches: 9. Written as DNA, the CDR3 is TGTGCCAGCCAGGGACAGGGTTTTCAAGGCTACACCTTC. Protein: CASQGQGFQGYTF.

The sample holds a few counts of this clone. In DNA, the CDR3 is TGTGCCAGCAGCTTCCTTGGGGGTGCCCAAGAGGGGAGGGCCTACGAGCAGTACTTC. Its translation is CASSFLGGAQEGRAYEQYF. J is TRBJ2-7 and V is TRBV11-2; 7 positions match TRBD2. From germline, CDR1 is SGHAT and CDR2 FQNNGV. The CDR3 extends over 19 amino acids. V dropped 3 bases and J dropped 2; count of bases not matched to a gene: 19.

The rearrangement uses TRBV7-2 and TRBJ2-7; 7 bases line up with TRBD1. This CDR3 is 15 amino acids long. The germline CDR1 and CDR2 sequences are SGHTA and FQGNSA. The trim removed 3 bases at V and 1 base at J, leaving 6 bases unmatched. The CDR3 region has the DNA TGTGCCAGCAGCTTCCGGAACAGGGGTTCCTACGAGCAGTACTTC. Residues: CASSFRNRGSYEQYF.

Only a few counts were recorded for this clone. The chain couples TRBV30 to TRBJ2-2; unclear D gene. Germline CDR1 and CDR2: GTSNPN and SVGIG (reference sequence). The V gene lost 7 bases and the J gene lost 0 bases, with 15 bases spanning the gap. This CDR3 is built from 15 residues. The CDR3 nucleotides read TGTGCCTCCACTCAGGCCCTCGCGAACACCGGGGAGCTGTTTTTT. Protein: CASTQALANTGELFF.

This clone was observed a handful of times. The chain has TRBV14 and TRBJ2-1; tentative D call: TRBD1 (7 bases). The CDR3 runs 15 residues. V lost 3 bases, J lost 7 bases, and 16 bases lay in between. Germline-derived CDR1 and CDR2 are SGHDN and FVKESK. CDR3 loop: CASSQLARGANEQFF. CDR3 bases: TGTGCCAGCAGCCAGCTAGCCAGGGGGGCTAATGAGCAGTTCTTC.

The V gene is TRBV4-3, the J gene TRBJ2-1, with TRBD2 identical over 7 bases. Looked up from germline, CDR1 is LGHNA and CDR2 is YSLEER. The CDR3 sequence is 17 residues long. V dropped 4 bases and J dropped 5; count of bases not matched to a gene: 14. The CDR3 loop reads CASSPISWLADNNEQFF. The DNA for the CDR3 is TGCGCCAGCAGCCCTATTTCCTGGCTAGCGGATAACAATGAGCAGTTCTTC.

The V call is TRBV6-6, the J call TRBJ1-5, with D possibly being TRBD1 (6 bases). V was pared by 5 bases and J by 4 bases, with 9 bases between. Germline values: CDR1 MNHNY, CDR2 SVGAGI (reference sequence). The CDR3 loop spans 13 amino acids. The CDR3 sequence: CASSLDSNQPQHF. The CDR3 DNA sequence: TGTGCCAGCAGTCTGGACAGTAATCAGCCCCAGCATTTT.

The chain recombines TRBV30 with TRBJ2-5, with 8 bases that match TRBD1. The CDR3 spans 16 residues. Germline CDR1 is GTSNPN and CDR2 is SVGIG (reference sequence). The ends lost 2 bases at V and 5 bases at J; junction bases unmatched: 13. The CDR3 reads CAWSTGQGLGWETQYF. Written as DNA, the CDR3 is TGTGCCTGGAGTACTGGACAGGGTTTGGGTTGGGAGACCCAGTACTTC.

This clone was recorded a few times. This chain connects TRBV4-1 to TRBJ2-1, with TRBD1 identical over 12 bases. The CDR3 has 21 amino acids. The germline CDR1 and CDR2 sequences are MGHRA and YSYEKL. After removal of 3 bases from V and 3 bases from J, the junction contained 18 bases not matched to a gene. The CDR3 sequence: CASSHRRLGQGAVGGYNEQFF. The CDR3 DNA sequence: TGCGCCAGCAGCCACCGACGCCTGGGACAGGGGGCCGTGGGGGGCTACAATGAGCAGTTCTTC.

In its sample, this clone was seen a few times. CDR3 coding DNA: TGTGCCTGGCAACGGACAGGGAGAGATGAGCAGTTCTTC. Residues: CAWQRTGRDEQFF. V usage is TRBV30 and J usage is TRBJ2-1; 8 bases agree with TRBD1. This CDR3 is built from 13 residues. CDR1 GTSNPN and CDR2 SVGIG come from the germline V gene (reference sequence). The ends lost 5 bases at V and 8 bases at J; junction bases unmatched: 8. The complete variable domain, with remaining parts taken from reference TRBV30 and TRBJ2-1, reads SQTIHQWPATLVQPVGSPLSLECTVEGTSNPNLYWYRQAAGRGLQLLFYSVGIGQISSEVPQNLSASRPQDRQFILSSKKLLLSDSGFYLCAWQRTGRDEQFFGPGTRLTVL.

The CDR3 nucleotides are TGTGCCAGCAGCGCCAGGACTAGCGGGAACAATGAGCAGTTCTTC. The encoded protein is CASSARTSGNNEQFF. The chain joins TRBV7-2 to TRBJ2-1; 12 bases line up with TRBD2. J gave up 5 bases and V 5 bases, and 4 bases lay outside the gene matches. CDR3 length: 15 amino acids. CDR1 is SGHTA and CDR2 is FQGNSA in the germline V gene.

This clone was seen a handful of times. The chain has TRBV6-1 and TRBJ2-4; no reliable D call. Trimming shortened V by 3 bases and J by 0 bases, and 9 bases separated the two germline ends. The CDR3 is 15 amino acids. The V gene's germline CDR1 is MNHNS and CDR2 SASEGT. The CDR3 loop reads CASSDGRVAKNIQYF. The CDR3 coding sequence is TGTGCCAGCAGTGATGGTCGAGTAGCCAAAAACATTCAGTACTTC.

The chain's CDR3 is CASSPRTEQIRELFF. CDR3 DNA: TGTGCCAGCTCACCACGGACGGAGCAGATCAGGGAACTGTTTTTT. The genes are TRBV18 and TRBJ1-4, with D possibly TRBD1 on 5 matching bases. With 1 base removed from V and 12 bases from J, the gap between germline ends came to 18 bases. Germline CDR1 is KGHSH and CDR2 is LQKENI. The CDR3 spans 15 residues.

V and J are TRBV30 and TRBJ2-7, with 14 bases identical to TRBD2. This CDR3 is built from 17 residues. J lost 5 bases, V lost 4 bases, and 13 bases had no gene match. Per the germline V gene, CDR1 is GTSNPN and CDR2 is SVGIG (reference sequence). The CDR3 nucleotides are TGTGCCTGGACACGAGGAAGACTAGCGGGAGGGCCCCACGAGCAGTACTTC. Its protein product is CAWTRGRLAGGPHEQYF.

This clone turned up a few times. The CDR3 reads CASRSGTARRETQYF. As DNA, the CDR3 is TGTGCCAGCAGGTCCGGGACAGCACGGAGAGAGACCCAGTACTTC. V usage is TRBV6-5 and J usage is TRBJ2-5; TRBD1 matches 7 bases. Germline CDR1 MNHEY, CDR2 SVGAGI. CDR3 length: 15 residues. With V trimmed by 6 bases and J by 4 bases, 11 bases remained unmatched.

The chain couples TRBV5-4 to TRBJ2-5; possible D gene TRBD1, 5 bases. This CDR3 is 15 amino acids long. Germline CDR1 is SGHNT and CDR2 is YYREEE (reference sequence). The V end lost 0 bases, the J end lost 2 bases, and 11 bases lay between the germline ends. The CDR3 nucleotides are TGTGCCAGCAGCTTGGGGCAGGGTCTACAAGAGACCCAGTACTTC. Its protein product is CASSLGQGLQETQYF.